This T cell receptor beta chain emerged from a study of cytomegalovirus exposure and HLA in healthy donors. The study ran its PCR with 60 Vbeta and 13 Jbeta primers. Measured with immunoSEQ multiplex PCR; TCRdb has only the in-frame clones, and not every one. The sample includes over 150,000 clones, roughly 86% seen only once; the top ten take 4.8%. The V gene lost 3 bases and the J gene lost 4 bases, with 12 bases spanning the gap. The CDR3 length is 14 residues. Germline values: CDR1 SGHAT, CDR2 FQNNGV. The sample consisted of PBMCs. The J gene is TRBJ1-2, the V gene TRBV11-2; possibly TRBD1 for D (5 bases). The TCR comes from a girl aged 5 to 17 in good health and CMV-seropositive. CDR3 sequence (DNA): TGTGCCAGCAGCTTCCGAGACAGAAGCTATGGCTACACCTTC. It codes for CASSFRDRSYGYTF.